The sequence of this TCR beta chain was determined in a study of cytomegalovirus exposure and HLA in healthy donors. Whole-study findings and limits: The majority of CMV-associated TCR beta chains were reported as apparently HLA-restricted in a later analysis.

With respect to this clone: Antigen: not known.

A multiplex PCR was run with 60 Vbeta primers and 13 Jbeta primers. Profiled with immunoSEQ multiplex PCR; TCRdb holds only in-frame clones, not every one. The sample lists 90,000 or so clones, roughly four fifths occurring once. This clonotype was obtained from a man aged 25-40 years in good health and CMV-seropositive. Sample: PBMCs.

The CDR3 region has the DNA TGTGCCACCAGCAGGCCGACAGGGACCGGCTACACCTTC. It encodes CATSRPTGTGYTF. This chain connects TRBV15 to TRBJ1-2; TRBD1 agrees at 7 bases. In germline, CDR1 is LNHNV, CDR2 YYDKDF (reference sequence). The CDR3 loop spans 13 amino acids. V dropped 3 bases and J dropped 8; count of bases not matched to a gene: 6.